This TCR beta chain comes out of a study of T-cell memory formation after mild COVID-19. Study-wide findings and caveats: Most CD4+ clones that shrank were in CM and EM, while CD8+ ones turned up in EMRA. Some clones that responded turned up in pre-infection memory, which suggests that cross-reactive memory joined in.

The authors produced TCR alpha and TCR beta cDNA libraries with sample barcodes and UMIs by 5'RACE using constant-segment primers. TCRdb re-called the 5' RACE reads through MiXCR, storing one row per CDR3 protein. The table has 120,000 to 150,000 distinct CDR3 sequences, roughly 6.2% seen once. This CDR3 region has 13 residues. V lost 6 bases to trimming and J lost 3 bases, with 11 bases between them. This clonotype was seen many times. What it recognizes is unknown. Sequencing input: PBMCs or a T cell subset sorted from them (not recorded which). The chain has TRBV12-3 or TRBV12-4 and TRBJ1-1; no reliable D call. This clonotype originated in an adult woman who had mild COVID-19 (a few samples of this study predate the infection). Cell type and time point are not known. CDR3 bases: TGTGCCAGCAGCCTTAGGCTAGACACTGAAGCTTTCTTT. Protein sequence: CASSLRLDTEAFF.